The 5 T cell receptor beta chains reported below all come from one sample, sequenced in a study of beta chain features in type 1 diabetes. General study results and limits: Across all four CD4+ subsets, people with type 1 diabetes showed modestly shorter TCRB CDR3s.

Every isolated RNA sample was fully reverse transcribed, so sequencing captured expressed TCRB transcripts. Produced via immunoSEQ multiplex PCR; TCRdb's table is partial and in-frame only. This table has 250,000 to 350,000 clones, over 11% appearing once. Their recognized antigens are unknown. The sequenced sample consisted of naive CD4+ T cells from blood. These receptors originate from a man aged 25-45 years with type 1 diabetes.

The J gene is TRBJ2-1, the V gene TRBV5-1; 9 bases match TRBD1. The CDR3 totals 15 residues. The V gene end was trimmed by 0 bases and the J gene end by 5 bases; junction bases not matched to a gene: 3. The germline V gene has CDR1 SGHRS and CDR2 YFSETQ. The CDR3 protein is CASSLERQGDNEQFF. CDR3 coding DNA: TGCGCCAGCAGCTTGGAACGACAGGGGGACAATGAGCAGTTCTTC.

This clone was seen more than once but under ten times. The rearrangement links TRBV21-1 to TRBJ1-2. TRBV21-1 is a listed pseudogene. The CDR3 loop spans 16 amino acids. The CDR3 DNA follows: TGTGCCAGCAGCAAAGTGGGGGAAGCGGGCGACTATGGCTACACCTTC. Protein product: CASSKVGEAGDYGYTF.

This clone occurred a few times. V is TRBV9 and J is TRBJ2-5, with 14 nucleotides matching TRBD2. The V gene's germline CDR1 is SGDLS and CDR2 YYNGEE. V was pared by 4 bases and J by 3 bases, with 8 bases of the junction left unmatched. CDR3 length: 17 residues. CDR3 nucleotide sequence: TGTGCCAGCAGCCTCCCGAGGACTAGCGGGGGGAAAGAGACCCAGTACTTC. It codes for CASSLPRTSGGKETQYF.

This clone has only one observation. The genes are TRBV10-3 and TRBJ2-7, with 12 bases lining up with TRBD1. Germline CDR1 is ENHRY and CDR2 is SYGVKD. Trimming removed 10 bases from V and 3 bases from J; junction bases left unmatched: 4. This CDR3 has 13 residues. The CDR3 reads CATRDRGLYEQYF. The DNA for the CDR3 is TGTGCCACCCGGGACAGGGGGCTCTACGAGCAGTACTTC.

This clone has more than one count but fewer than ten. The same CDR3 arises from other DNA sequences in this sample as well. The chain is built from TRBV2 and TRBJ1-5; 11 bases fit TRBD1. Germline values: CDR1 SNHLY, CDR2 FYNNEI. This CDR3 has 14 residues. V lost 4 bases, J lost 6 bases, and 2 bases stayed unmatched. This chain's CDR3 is CASSGTGGVQPQHF. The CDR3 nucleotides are TGTGCCAGCAGTGGGACAGGGGGCGTTCAGCCCCAGCATTTT.